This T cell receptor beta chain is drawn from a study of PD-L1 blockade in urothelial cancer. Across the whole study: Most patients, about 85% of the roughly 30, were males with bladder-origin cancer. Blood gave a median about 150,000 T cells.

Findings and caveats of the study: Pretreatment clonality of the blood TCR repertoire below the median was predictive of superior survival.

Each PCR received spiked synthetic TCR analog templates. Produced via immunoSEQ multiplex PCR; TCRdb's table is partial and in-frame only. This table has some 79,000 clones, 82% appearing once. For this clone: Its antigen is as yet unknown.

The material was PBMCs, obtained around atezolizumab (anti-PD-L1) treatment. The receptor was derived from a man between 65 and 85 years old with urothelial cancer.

The CDR3 spells CASSTSGQLGHTEAFF. In nucleotides, the CDR3 is TGTGCCAGCAGCACTTCTGGACAGTTAGGGCACACTGAAGCTTTCTTT. The chain couples TRBV5-5 to TRBJ1-1; TRBD1 is a possible D gene (6 bases). Germline V gives CDR1 SGHKS, CDR2 YYEKEE (reference sequence). The CDR3 length is 16 residues. Trimming shortened V by 4 bases and J by 3 bases, and 19 bases separated the two germline ends.